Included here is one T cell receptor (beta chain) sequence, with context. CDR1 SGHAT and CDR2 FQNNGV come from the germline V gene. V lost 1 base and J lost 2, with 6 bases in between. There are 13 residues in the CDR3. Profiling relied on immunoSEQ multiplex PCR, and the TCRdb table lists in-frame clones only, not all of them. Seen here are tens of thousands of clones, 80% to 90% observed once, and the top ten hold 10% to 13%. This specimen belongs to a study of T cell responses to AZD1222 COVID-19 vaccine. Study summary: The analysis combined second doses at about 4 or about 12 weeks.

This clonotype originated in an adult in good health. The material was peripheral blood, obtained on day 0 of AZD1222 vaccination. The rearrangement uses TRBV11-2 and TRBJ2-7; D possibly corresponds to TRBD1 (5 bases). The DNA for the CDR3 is TGTGCCAGCAGCTTAGGCAGGGCCTACGAGCAGTACTTC. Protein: CASSLGRAYEQYF.